What follows is one T cell receptor (beta chain) and its context. What it binds is not known. The data originate from a study of vaccination effects on CD4 cells after COVID-19. TCRdb keeps only in-frame clones here, not all; method: immunoSEQ multiplex PCR. The table lists over 45,000 clones, 65% to 80% of them singletons, with under 3.5% in the top ten. V gave up 3 bases and J gave up 4 bases; unmatched junction bases: 10. This CDR3 has 17 residues. Germline CDR1 is KGHSH and CDR2 is LQKENI. With about ten days of culture completed, CD4+ T cells were isolated. This TCR was recovered from a human donor who received a COVID-19 vaccine. The genes are TRBV18 and TRBJ2-3, with TRBD2 matching 10 bases. The sample consisted of CD4+ T cells from PBMCs cultured without peptide, taken before COVID-19 vaccination. CDR3 in DNA: TGTGCCAGCTCACCGCCTCTGGGGACTAGCGATGCAGATACGCAGTATTTT. Protein product: CASSPPLGTSDADTQYF.